This passage covers 8 T cell receptor beta chains from one sample sequenced in a study of cytomegalovirus exposure and HLA in healthy donors. 13 Jbeta primers and 60 Vbeta primers were used for the PCR. The table came from immunoSEQ multiplex PCR; TCRdb's copy has only in-frame clones and leaves some out. This sample yields about 210,000 clones, of which around 83% are seen a single time; roughly 0.26% belongs to the top ten. Sequencing used PBMCs. These receptors were obtained from a girl aged 2 to 9 in good health and CMV-seronegative.

V and J are TRBV30 and TRBJ1-5; D gene unclear. V was cut by 4 bases and J by 2 bases, with 9 bases left in between. The germline CDR1 and CDR2 sequences are GTSNPN and SVGIG (reference sequence). The CDR3 covers 13 residues. The CDR3 DNA follows: TGTGCCTGGACCCAGCAGGGCAATCAGCCCCAGCATTTT. Protein sequence: CAWTQQGNQPQHF. Full variable domain (remainder filled in from reference TRBV30 and TRBJ1-5): SQTIHQWPATLVQPVGSPLSLECTVEGTSNPNLYWYRQAAGRGLQLLFYSVGIGQISSEVPQNLSASRPQDRQFILSSKKLLLSDSGFYLCAWTQQGNQPQHFGDGTRLSIL.

This clone was seen a single time. The chain employs TRBV12-5 and TRBJ2-3; possible D gene TRBD2, 6 bases. CDR3 length equals 16 residues. Germline assignment: CDR1 LGHNT and CDR2 FRNRAP. Trimming cost V 1 base and J 1 base, with 12 bases left between them. CDR3 nucleotide sequence: TGTGCTAGTGGTTTGGCCCGTGGCGGGGGCACAGATACGCAGTATTTT. Protein sequence: CASGLARGGGTDTQYF.

This chain links TRBV2 with TRBJ2-7, with D tentatively TRBD2 (7 bases). This CDR3 is built from 15 residues. The germline gives CDR1 SNHLY, CDR2 FYNNEI. V gave up 9 bases and J gave up 0 bases, with 18 bases separating them. CDR3 loop: CARGGAQGTSYEQYF. The CDR3 DNA sequence: TGTGCCAGGGGGGGGGCCCAGGGCACCTCCTACGAGCAGTACTTC.

CDR3 in amino acids: CASSQRLAGVYNEQFF. In DNA, the CDR3 is TGCGCCAGCAGCCAGAGACTAGCGGGAGTCTACAATGAGCAGTTCTTC. The chain joins TRBV4-1 to TRBJ2-1; 12 positions agree with TRBD2. The V gene's germline CDR1 is MGHRA and CDR2 YSYEKL. This CDR3 contains 16 residues. The trim removed 3 bases at V and 3 bases at J, leaving 3 bases unmatched.

The chain joins TRBV19 to TRBJ2-5; 8 bases fit TRBD2. The J segment lost 7 bases and the V segment lost 6 bases, leaving 10 bases of the junction unmatched. The germline CDR1 and CDR2 sequences are LNHDA and SQIVND (reference sequence). This CDR3 has 14 amino acids. CDR3 sequence (DNA): TGTGCCAGTAGAGTCGCTAGCGGGTCAAGGACCCAGTACTTC. Its translation is CASRVASGSRTQYF.

The CDR3 coding sequence is TGTGCCAGTGGAAGGACAAAACTCCATAACTATGGCTACACCTTC. Its translation: CASGRTKLHNYGYTF. The V gene is TRBV19, the J gene TRBJ1-2, with D possibly TRBD1 on 5 matching bases. This CDR3 comprises 15 residues. Germline V CDR1 and CDR2: LNHDA, SQIVND (reference sequence). V was shortened by 8 bases and J by 1 base, with 17 bases between the two germline ends.

The chain is built from TRBV7-6 and TRBJ2-2; 9 nucleotides agree with TRBD2. The CDR3 loop spans 16 amino acids. V lost 5 bases and J lost 5; bases outside the gene matches: 9. Germline loops: CDR1 SGHVS, CDR2 FNYEAQ. The CDR3 bases are TGTGCCAGCAGCACAAGAAGCGGGAGGAGGACCGGGGAGCTGTTTTTT. It yields the protein CASSTRSGRRTGELFF.

The genes are TRBV5-1 and TRBJ2-7, with TRBD2 matching 12 bases. The V gene end was trimmed by 0 bases and the J gene end by 3 bases; junction bases not matched to a gene: 10. Germline-derived CDR1 and CDR2 are SGHRS and YFSETQ. CDR3 length: 18 amino acids. CDR3 DNA sequence: TGCGCCAGCAGCTTGGGGTCGTCGTGGACTAGCGGGGTCTACGAGCAGTACTTC. Its translation is CASSLGSSWTSGVYEQYF.